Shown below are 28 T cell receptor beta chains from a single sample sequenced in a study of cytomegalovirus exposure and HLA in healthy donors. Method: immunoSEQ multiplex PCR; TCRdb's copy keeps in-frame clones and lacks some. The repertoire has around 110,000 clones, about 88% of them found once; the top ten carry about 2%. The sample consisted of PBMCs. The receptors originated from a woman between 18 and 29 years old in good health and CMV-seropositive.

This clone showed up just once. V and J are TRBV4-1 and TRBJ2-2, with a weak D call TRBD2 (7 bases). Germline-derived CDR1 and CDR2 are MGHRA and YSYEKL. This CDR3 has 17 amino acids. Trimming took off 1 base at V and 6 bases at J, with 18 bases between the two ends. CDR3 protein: CASSQVFLGGESGELFF. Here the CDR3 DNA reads TGCGCCAGCAGCCAAGTATTTTTAGGGGGGGAGTCCGGGGAGCTGTTTTTT.

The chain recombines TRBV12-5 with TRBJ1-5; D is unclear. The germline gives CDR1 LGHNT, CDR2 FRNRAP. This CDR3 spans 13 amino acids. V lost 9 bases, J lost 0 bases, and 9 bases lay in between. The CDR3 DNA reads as TGTGCTAGGCGGTGCCTTAGCAATCAGCCCCAGCATTTT. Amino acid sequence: CARRCLSNQPQHF.

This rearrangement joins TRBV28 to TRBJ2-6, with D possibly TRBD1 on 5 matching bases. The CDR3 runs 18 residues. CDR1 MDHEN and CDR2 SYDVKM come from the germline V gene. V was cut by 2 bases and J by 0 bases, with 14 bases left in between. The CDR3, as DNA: TGTGCCAGCAGTTTAGCCCACCAGGGCCCCTCTGGGGCCAACGTCCTGACTTTC. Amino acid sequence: CASSLAHQGPSGANVLTF.

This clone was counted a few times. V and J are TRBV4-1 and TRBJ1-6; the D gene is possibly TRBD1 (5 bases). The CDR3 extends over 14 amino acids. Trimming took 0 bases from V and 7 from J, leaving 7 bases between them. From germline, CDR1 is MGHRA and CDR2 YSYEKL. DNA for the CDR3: TGCGCCAGCAGCCAAGAGGGGCAGAATTCACCCCTCCACTTT. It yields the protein CASSQEGQNSPLHF.

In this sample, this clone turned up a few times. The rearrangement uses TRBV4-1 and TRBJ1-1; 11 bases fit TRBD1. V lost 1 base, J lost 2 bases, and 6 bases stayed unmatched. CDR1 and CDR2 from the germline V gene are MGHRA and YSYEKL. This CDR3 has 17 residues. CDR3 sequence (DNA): TGCGCCAGCAGCCAAGCCGGGACAGGGGGAAGAAACACTGAAGCTTTCTTT. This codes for CASSQAGTGGRNTEAFF.

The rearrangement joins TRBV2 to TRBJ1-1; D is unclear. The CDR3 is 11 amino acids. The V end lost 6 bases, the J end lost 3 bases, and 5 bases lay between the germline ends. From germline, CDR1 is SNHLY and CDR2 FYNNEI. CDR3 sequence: CASSRDTEAFF. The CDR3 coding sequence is TGTGCCAGCAGCCGGGACACTGAAGCTTTCTTT.

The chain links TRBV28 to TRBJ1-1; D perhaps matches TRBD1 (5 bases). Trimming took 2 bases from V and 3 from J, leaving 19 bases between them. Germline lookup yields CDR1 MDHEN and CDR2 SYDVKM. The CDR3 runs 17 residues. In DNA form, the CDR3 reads TGTGCCAGCAGTTTACGTTTGGACGGGGGAAGGGACACTGAAGCTTTCTTT. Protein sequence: CASSLRLDGGRDTEAFF.

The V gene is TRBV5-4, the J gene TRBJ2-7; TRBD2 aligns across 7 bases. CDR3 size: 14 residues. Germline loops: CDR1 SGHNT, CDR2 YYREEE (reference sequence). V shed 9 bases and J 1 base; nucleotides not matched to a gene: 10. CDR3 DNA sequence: TGTGCCACCACTCGGCGGGGGTTATCCTACGAGCAGTACTTC. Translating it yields CATTRRGLSYEQYF.

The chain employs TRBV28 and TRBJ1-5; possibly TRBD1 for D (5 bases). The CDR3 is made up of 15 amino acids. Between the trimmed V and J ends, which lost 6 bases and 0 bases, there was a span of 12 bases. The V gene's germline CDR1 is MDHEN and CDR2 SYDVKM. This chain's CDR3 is CASRWGGNSNQPQHF. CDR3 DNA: TGTGCCAGCAGATGGGGCGGGAATAGCAATCAGCCCCAGCATTTT.

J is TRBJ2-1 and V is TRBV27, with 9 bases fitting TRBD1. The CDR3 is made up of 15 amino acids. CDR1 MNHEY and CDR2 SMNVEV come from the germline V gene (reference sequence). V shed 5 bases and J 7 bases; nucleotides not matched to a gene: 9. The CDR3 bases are TGTGCCAGCAGTATCCCCGGGACAGGGTGGAATGAGCAGTTCTTC. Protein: CASSIPGTGWNEQFF.

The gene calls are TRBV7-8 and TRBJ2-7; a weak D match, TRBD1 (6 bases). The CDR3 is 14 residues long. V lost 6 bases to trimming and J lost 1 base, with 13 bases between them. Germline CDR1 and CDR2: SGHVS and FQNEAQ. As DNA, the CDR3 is TGTGCCAGCAGTCCGGACAGCCCTTCCTACGAGCAGTACTTC. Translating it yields CASSPDSPSYEQYF.

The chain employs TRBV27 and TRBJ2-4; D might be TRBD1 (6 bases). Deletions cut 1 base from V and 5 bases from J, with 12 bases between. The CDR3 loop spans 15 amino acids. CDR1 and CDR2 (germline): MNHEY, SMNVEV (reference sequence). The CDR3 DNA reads TGTGCCAGCAGTTTATGGGCAGGGGCAGAAAACATTCAGTACTTC. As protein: CASSLWAGAENIQYF.

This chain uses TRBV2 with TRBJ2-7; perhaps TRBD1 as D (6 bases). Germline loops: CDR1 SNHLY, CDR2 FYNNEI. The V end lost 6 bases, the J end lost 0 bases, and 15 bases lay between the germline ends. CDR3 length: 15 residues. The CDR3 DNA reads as TGTGCCAGCAGGTCCCTTGGGGGCAGCTCCTACGAGCAGTACTTC. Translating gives CASRSLGGSSYEQYF.

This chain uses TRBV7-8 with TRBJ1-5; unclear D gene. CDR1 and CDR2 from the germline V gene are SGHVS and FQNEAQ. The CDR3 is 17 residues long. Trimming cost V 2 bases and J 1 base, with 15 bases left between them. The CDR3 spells CASSLSPLEVSNQPQHF. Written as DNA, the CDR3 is TGTGCCAGCAGCTTATCACCGCTAGAAGTCAGCAATCAGCCCCAGCATTTT.

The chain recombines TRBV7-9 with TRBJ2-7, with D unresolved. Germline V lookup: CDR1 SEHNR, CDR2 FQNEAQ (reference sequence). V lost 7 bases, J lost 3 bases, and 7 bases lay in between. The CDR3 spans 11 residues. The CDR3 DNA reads TGTGCCAGCACCTATTACTACGAGCAGTACTTC. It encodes CASTYYYEQYF.

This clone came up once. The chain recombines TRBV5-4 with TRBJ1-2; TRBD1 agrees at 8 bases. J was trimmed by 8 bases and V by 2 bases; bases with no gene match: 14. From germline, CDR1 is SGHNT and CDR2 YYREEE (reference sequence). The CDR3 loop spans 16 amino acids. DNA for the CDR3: TGTGCCAGCAGCTTCCTCCCGCCGACAGGGGTCGAGGGCTACACCTTC. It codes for CASSFLPPTGVEGYTF. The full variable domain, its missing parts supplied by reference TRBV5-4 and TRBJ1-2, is ETGVTQSPTHLIKTRGQQVTLRCSSQSGHNTVSWYQQALGQGPQFIFQYYREEENGRGNFPPRFSGLQFPNYSSELNVNALELDDSALYLCASSFLPPTGVEGYTFGSGTRLTVV.

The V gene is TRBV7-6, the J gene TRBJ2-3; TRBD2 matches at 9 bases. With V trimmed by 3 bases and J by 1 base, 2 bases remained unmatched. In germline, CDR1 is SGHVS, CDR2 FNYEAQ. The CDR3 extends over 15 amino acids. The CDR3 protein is CASSLRGGGTDTQYF. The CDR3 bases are TGTGCCAGCAGCTTGCGGGGGGGCGGCACAGATACGCAGTATTTT.

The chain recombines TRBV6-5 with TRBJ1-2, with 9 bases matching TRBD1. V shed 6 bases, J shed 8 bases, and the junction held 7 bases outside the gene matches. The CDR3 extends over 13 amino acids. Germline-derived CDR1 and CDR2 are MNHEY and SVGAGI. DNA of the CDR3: TGTGCCAGCAGCCTCCGGGACAGGGACGGCTACACCTTC. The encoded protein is CASSLRDRDGYTF.

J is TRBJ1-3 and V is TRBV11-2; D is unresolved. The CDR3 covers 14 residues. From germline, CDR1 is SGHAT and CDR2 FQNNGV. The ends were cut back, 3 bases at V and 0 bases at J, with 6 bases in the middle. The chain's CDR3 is CASSFSSSGNTIYF. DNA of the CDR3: TGTGCCAGCAGCTTCTCCAGCTCTGGAAACACCATATATTTT.

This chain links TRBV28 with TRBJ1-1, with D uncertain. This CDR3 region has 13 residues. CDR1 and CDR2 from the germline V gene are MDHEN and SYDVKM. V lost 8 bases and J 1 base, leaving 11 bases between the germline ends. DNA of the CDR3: TGTGCCAGCCAAGAGGAGGGGAACACTGAAGCTTTCTTT. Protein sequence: CASQEEGNTEAFF.

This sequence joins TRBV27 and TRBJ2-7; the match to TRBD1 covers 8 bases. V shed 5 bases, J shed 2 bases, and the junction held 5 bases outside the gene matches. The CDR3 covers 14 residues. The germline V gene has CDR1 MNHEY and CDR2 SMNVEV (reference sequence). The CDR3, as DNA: TGTGCCAGCAGTATATGGACAGGGCCCTACGAGCAGTACTTC. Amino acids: CASSIWTGPYEQYF.

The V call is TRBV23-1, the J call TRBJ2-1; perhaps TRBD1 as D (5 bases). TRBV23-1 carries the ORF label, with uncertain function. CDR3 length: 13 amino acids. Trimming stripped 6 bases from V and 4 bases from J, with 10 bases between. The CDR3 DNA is TGCGCCAGCAGGGAGACAGTATACAATGAGCAGTTCTTC. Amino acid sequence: CASRETVYNEQFF.

CDR3 residues: CASSPPSATYNEQFF. For the CDR3, the DNA is TGTGCCAGCAGTCCTCCAAGCGCTACCTACAATGAGCAGTTCTTC. The chain couples TRBV6-5 to TRBJ2-1; D is ambiguous. The germline V gene encodes CDR1 MNHEY and CDR2 SVGAGI. This CDR3 comprises 15 residues. V shed 5 bases and J shed 2 bases, with 13 bases lying between them.

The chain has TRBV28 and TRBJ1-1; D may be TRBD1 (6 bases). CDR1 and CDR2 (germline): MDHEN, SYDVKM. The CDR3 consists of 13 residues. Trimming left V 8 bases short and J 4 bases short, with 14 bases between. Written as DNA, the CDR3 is TGTGCCAGCGGCCGAGGGGGGGCCACTGAAGCTTTCTTT. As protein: CASGRGGATEAFF.

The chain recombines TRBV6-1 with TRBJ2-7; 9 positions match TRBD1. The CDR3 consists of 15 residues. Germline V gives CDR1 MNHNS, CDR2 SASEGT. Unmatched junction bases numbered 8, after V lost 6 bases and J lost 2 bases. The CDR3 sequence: CASRSGQGLAYEQYF. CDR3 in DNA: TGTGCCAGCAGGTCGGGACAGGGACTTGCCTACGAGCAGTACTTC.

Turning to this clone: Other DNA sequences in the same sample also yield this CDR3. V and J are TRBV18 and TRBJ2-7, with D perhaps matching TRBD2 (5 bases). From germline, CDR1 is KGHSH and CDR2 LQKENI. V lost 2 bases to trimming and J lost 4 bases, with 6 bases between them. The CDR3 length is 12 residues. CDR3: CASSPTGYEQYV. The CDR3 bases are TGTGCCAGCTCACCAACGGGATACGAGCAGTACGTC.

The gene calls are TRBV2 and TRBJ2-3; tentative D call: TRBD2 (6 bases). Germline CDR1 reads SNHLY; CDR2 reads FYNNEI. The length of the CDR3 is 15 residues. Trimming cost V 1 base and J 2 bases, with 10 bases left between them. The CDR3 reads CASSEGLDVTDTQYF. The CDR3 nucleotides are TGTGCCAGCAGTGAAGGACTAGATGTCACAGATACGCAGTATTTT.

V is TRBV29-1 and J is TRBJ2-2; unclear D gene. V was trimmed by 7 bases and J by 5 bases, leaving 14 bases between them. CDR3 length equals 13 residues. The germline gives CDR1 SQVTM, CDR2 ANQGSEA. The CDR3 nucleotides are TGCAGCGCACGACAAATACATACCGGGGAGCTGTTTTTT. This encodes CSARQIHTGELFF.